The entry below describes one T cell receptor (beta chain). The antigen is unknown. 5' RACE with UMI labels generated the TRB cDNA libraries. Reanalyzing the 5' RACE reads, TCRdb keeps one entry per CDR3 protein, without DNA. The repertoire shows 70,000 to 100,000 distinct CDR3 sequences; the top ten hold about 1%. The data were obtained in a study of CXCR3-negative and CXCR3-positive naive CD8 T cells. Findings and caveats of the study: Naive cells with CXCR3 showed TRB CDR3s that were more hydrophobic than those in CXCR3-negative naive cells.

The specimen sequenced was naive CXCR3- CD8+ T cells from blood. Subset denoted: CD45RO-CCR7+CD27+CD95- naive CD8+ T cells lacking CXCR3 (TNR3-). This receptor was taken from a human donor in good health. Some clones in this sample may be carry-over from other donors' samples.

The CDR3 loop reads CASSLGLEQETQYF. V usage is TRBV13 and J usage is TRBJ2-5. The length of the CDR3 is 14 residues. Germline values: CDR1 PRHDT, CDR2 FYEKMQ (reference sequence).